This entry lists 23 T cell receptor beta chains sequenced from one sample in a study of CD8+ T cells in alopecia areata. Sequencing relied on a cDNA template that was reverse transcribed from extracted RNA. The protocol was immunoSEQ multiplex PCR, while the TCRdb copy is restricted to in-frame clones and leaves out a portion. The repertoire includes fewer than 200,000 clones, roughly 64% of them detected once, and roughly 13% sits in the top ten. The treatment here: oral pan-JAK inhibitor, 5-10 mg twice daily. Specimen: CD8+ T cells sorted from blood, collected at week 24, from a patient treated with tofacitinib. The receptors come from a human donor with alopecia areata.

V gene TRBV5-6 combines with J gene TRBJ2-1; D is undetermined. CDR1 SGHDT and CDR2 YYEEEE come from the germline V gene. Trimming stripped 2 bases from V and 2 bases from J, with 11 bases between. The CDR3 runs 15 residues. DNA of the CDR3: TGTGCCAGCAGCTTTGGGGTAACGGCCTACAATGAGCAGTTCTTC. It translates to CASSFGVTAYNEQFF.

The chain is built from TRBV5-6 and TRBJ1-1, with a possible D match to TRBD1 (6 bases). The CDR3 has 16 amino acids. Germline CDR1 reads SGHDT; CDR2 reads YYEEEE. Between the trimmed V and J ends, which lost 5 bases and 1 base, there was a span of 18 bases. The CDR3 DNA reads TGTGCCAGCAGTTATCTCCCCGGGGGCAGGAACACTGAAGCTTTCTTT. As protein: CASSYLPGGRNTEAFF.

This clone was found a few times. V is TRBV13 and J is TRBJ2-7, with D tentatively TRBD1 (5 bases). The CDR3 covers 14 residues. CDR1 is PRHDT and CDR2 is FYEKMQ in the germline V gene (reference sequence). The germline V and J ends were trimmed by 1 base and 6 bases, with 13 bases remaining between them. CDR3 in amino acids: CASSLVAGSGEQYF. Here the CDR3 DNA reads TGTGCCAGCAGCTTAGTCGCAGGGTCGGGCGAGCAGTACTTC.

The chain has TRBV5-6 and TRBJ1-1, with 7 bases aligning to TRBD1. V was clipped by 0 bases and J by 9 bases; unmatched bases: 5. CDR1 and CDR2 (germline): SGHDT, YYEEEE. The CDR3 length is 13 residues. The CDR3 region is CASSLGGTVQAFF. The DNA of the CDR3 is TGTGCCAGCAGCTTGGGCGGGACAGTACAAGCTTTCTTT.

This clone was counted only a few times. The chain joins TRBV29-1 to TRBJ2-3; perhaps TRBD2 as D (6 bases). V dropped 4 bases and J dropped 4 bases, with 15 bases sitting between them. CDR1 SQVTM and CDR2 ANQGSEA come from the germline V gene. CDR3 length equals 14 residues. CDR3: CSVAEGRRADTQYF. The CDR3 nucleotides are TGCAGCGTTGCGGAGGGGAGGAGGGCAGATACGCAGTATTTT.

This clone was seen just once. The chain links TRBV5-6 to TRBJ2-1; D might be TRBD1 or TRBD2, each matching 5 bases. The CDR3 spans 16 residues. V lost 4 bases and J 0 bases, leaving 14 bases between the germline ends. Germline CDR1 and CDR2: SGHDT and YYEEEE. CDR3 protein: CASSAGTAGSYNEQFF. CDR3 bases: TGTGCCAGCAGCGCCGGGACGGCCGGCTCCTACAATGAGCAGTTCTTC.

This clone was observed once. The V and J genes are TRBV2 and TRBJ2-1, with D perhaps matching TRBD1 (5 bases). Trimming pared 5 bases from V and 2 bases from J, leaving 16 bases between. The CDR3 has 16 amino acids. CDR1 and CDR2 from the germline V gene are SNHLY and FYNNEI. The DNA of the CDR3 is TGTGCCAGCAGTTCGACGACAGCTGATACCTACAATGAGCAGTTCTTC. Protein: CASSSTTADTYNEQFF. Looking up the rest from reference TRBV2 and TRBJ2-1 gives the full variable domain: EPEVTQTPSHQVTQMGQEVILRCVPISNHLYFYWYRQILGQKVEFLVSFYNNEISEKSEIFDDQFSVERPDGSNFTLKIRSTKLEDSAMYFCASSSTTADTYNEQFFGPGTRLTVL.

In this sample, this clone turned up a few times. The genes are TRBV13 and TRBJ2-7; possibly TRBD1 for D (6 bases). The CDR3 covers 12 residues. Germline V gene sequence: CDR1 PRHDT, CDR2 FYEKMQ (reference sequence). V lost 4 bases, J lost 8 bases, and 12 bases lay in between. CDR3: CASSSSTGKQYF. CDR3 bases: TGTGCCAGCAGCTCGTCAACAGGGAAGCAGTACTTC.

The CDR3 coding sequence is TGTGCTAGTGGTTCCGGGACAGGGGGCGGGGATGGCTACACCTTC. It is translated as CASGSGTGGGDGYTF. The chain combines TRBV12-5 with TRBJ1-2; 12 bases line up with TRBD1. With V trimmed by 4 bases and J by 6 bases, 6 bases remained unmatched. Germline CDR1 LGHNT, CDR2 FRNRAP. CDR3 length: 15 residues.

This clone was seen a few times. The chain links TRBV19 to TRBJ1-5, with a possible D match to TRBD1 (6 bases). CDR1 is LNHDA and CDR2 is SQIVND in the germline V gene (reference sequence). V lost 2 bases to trimming and J lost 4 bases, with 12 bases between them. The CDR3 runs to 15 residues. The CDR3 here is CASSIWDKQNQPQHF. CDR3 coding DNA: TGTGCCAGTAGTATATGGGACAAACAGAATCAGCCCCAGCATTTT.

This clone was counted a few times. The gene calls are TRBV28 and TRBJ2-5; 10 bases are a match to TRBD2. V shed 8 bases and J 3 bases; nucleotides not matched to a gene: 27. This CDR3 spans 21 amino acids. From germline, CDR1 is MDHEN and CDR2 SYDVKM. CDR3 bases: TGTGCCAGCCCCCCCAGGGGCCGACTAGCGGGTAGCCCCTCTCAGAAAGAGACCCAGTACTTC. The encoded protein is CASPPRGRLAGSPSQKETQYF.

This clone came up a few times. As DNA, the CDR3 is TGTGCCACCACGGAAAACACCGGGGAGCTGTTTTTT. Its protein product is CATTENTGELFF. The chain links TRBV6-5 to TRBJ2-2, with D unclear. Germline V CDR1 and CDR2: MNHEY, SVGAGI. V gave up 10 bases and J gave up 2 bases, with 8 bases separating them. This CDR3 has 12 amino acids.

V usage is TRBV5-8 and J usage is TRBJ1-1; D gene uncertain. Germline assignment: CDR1 SGHTS and CDR2 YDEGEE. V was clipped by 0 bases and J by 0 bases, with 9 bases between them. There are 15 residues in the CDR3. CDR3 coding DNA: TGTGCCAGCAGCTTGGAAGCGGGTATGAACACTGAAGCTTTCTTT. The encoded protein is CASSLEAGMNTEAFF.

This chain links TRBV10-2 with TRBJ1-2; the D gene is possibly TRBD1 (5 bases). The germline V gene has CDR1 WSHSY and CDR2 SAAADI. Trimming took off 4 bases at V and 5 bases at J, with 14 bases between the two ends. The CDR3 is 14 residues long. CDR3 sequence: CASSGRWGVYGYTF. The CDR3 coding sequence is TGCGCCAGCAGTGGACGGTGGGGGGTATATGGCTACACCTTC.

This clone was recorded a few times. The V call is TRBV7-9, the J call TRBJ1-2; TRBD1 aligns across 7 bases. The CDR3 has 16 residues. Unmatched junction bases numbered 10, after V lost 5 bases and J lost 1 base. The germline V gene encodes CDR1 SEHNR and CDR2 FQNEAQ (reference sequence). This CDR3 is CASSPGQGVFNYGYTF. The CDR3 coding sequence is TGTGCCAGCAGCCCTGGGCAGGGGGTATTTAACTATGGCTACACCTTC.

The chain carries TRBV6-9 and TRBJ1-5; D is possibly TRBD1 (6 bases). The CDR3 has 13 residues. CDR1 is MNHGY and CDR2 is SVAAGI in the germline V gene. Trimming pared 2 bases from V and 9 bases from J, leaving 11 bases between. The CDR3 protein is CASSYATGLPQHF. CDR3 DNA: TGTGCCAGCAGTTATGCAACAGGGTTGCCCCAGCATTTT.

As for this clone: The sample carries other DNA sequences with the same CDR3. The chain joins TRBV5-1 to TRBJ2-1; D call uncertain. The V and J ends lost 4 bases and 5 bases respectively, with 4 bases between them. This CDR3 comprises 11 residues. CDR1 is SGHRS, CDR2 YFSETQ, per germline. The CDR3 DNA follows: TGCGCCAGCAGCCTAAACAATGAGCAGTTCTTC. Translated: CASSLNNEQFF.

In this sample, this clone turned up once. The V and J genes are TRBV13 and TRBJ1-2; the D gene is possibly TRBD1 (6 bases). Germline V lookup: CDR1 PRHDT, CDR2 FYEKMQ (reference sequence). CDR3 length: 14 amino acids. Deletions cut 2 bases from V and 3 bases from J, with 10 bases between. CDR3 in amino acids: CASSLRTEDYGYTF. CDR3 sequence (DNA): TGTGCCAGCAGCTTAAGGACAGAGGACTATGGCTACACCTTC.

V gene TRBV11-2 combines with J gene TRBJ2-5; 11 bases line up with TRBD2. Germline V CDR1 and CDR2: SGHAT, FQNNGV. Trimming cost V 0 bases and J 5 bases; bases outside gene matches: 8. This CDR3 has 17 residues. CDR3 residues: CASSLEFSGGADETQYF. CDR3 sequence (DNA): TGTGCCAGCAGCTTAGAGTTTAGCGGGGGGGCCGACGAGACCCAGTACTTC.

This clone was observed a few times. The gene calls are TRBV5-1 and TRBJ2-3; D is undetermined. The CDR3 sequence is 15 residues long. The V gene's germline CDR1 is SGHRS and CDR2 YFSETQ. V dropped 0 bases and J dropped 5 bases, with 13 bases sitting between them. The CDR3 loop is CASSLAGYLGDTQYF. The DNA for the CDR3 is TGCGCCAGCAGCTTGGCCGGGTACCTTGGAGATACGCAGTATTTT.

This clone was observed a handful of times. This chain joins TRBV30 and TRBJ1-1; D may be TRBD1 (5 bases). CDR3 length equals 12 residues. The germline V gene encodes CDR1 GTSNPN and CDR2 SVGIG (reference sequence). The V end lost 1 base, the J end lost 5 bases, and 8 bases lay between the germline ends. CDR3 DNA sequence: TGTGCCTGGAGTGGAGGGGCTACTGAAGCTTTCTTT. This encodes CAWSGGATEAFF.

The genes are TRBV5-4 and TRBJ1-1; 9 nucleotides align to TRBD1. The CDR3 is made up of 15 amino acids. The junction had 8 bases not matched to a gene; V was cut back by 3 bases and J by 5 bases. Germline CDR1 is SGHNT and CDR2 is YYREEE (reference sequence). DNA for the CDR3: TGTGCCAGCAGCTCTCGGACAGGGGAGGAGACTGAAGCTTTCTTT. Its translation is CASSSRTGEETEAFF.

This chain uses TRBV30 with TRBJ2-3; the match to TRBD2 covers 10 bases. The CDR3 sequence is 15 residues long. Germline V lookup: CDR1 GTSNPN, CDR2 SVGIG (reference sequence). Trimming removed 2 bases from V and 5 bases from J; junction bases left unmatched: 7. The CDR3 here is CAWSTSGGVGDTQYF. The CDR3 DNA reads as TGTGCCTGGAGTACAAGCGGGGGGGTTGGAGATACGCAGTATTTT.